One sample yielded the 20 T cell receptor beta chains listed below, sequenced in a study of vaccination and CD4 T cells after COVID-19. The assay that was used to sequence DNA from cultured CD4+ T cells was the Oncomine TCR Beta short-read assay. A single record per CDR3 protein comes from TCRdb applying MiXCR to the PCR reads. The sample includes approximately 15,000 distinct CDR3 sequences, about 64% seen only once; the top ten take 6.2%. No antigen is known for these receptors. Treatment indicated: roughly 11-day PBMC culture with coronavirus spike peptide pools or control peptides (ViraFEST assay). The source material was CD4+ T cells from blood, cultured in vitro. All receptors derive from a human donor who had recovered from COVID-19.

This clonotype was picked up a small number of times. The chain recombines TRBV6-2 or TRBV6-3 with TRBJ1-1, with D unclear. The CDR3 extends over 11 amino acids. Between the trimmed V and J ends, which lost 2 bases and 3 bases, there was a span of 1 base. CDR1 is MNHEY and CDR2 is SVGEGT in the germline V gene. The CDR3 DNA reads TGTGCCAGCAGTTACGACACTGAAGCTTTCTTT. It yields the protein CASSYDTEAFF.

The genes are TRBV7-2 and TRBJ1-1, with D possibly being TRBD1 (6 bases). Germline CDR1 is SGHTA and CDR2 is FQGNSA. The CDR3 totals 14 residues. V lost 3 bases to trimming and J lost 1 base, with 9 bases between them. CDR3 in amino acids: CASSFGGANTEAFF. The CDR3 DNA follows: TGTGCCAGCAGCTTTGGGGGGGCGAACACTGAAGCTTTCTTT.

This clonotype was observed a single time. V usage is TRBV6-4 and J usage is TRBJ2-1; D not resolved. The length of the CDR3 is 11 residues. CDR1 MRHNA and CDR2 SNTAGT come from the germline V gene. The V end was cut by 3 bases, the J end by 7 bases, with 4 bases between. CDR3 DNA: TGTGCCAGCAGTGAGGGAAATGAGCAGTTCTTC. This codes for CASSEGNEQFF.

A word on this clonotype: Relative to the germline gene, one junction end is altered; a read error may explain this. The CDR3 is CASSRQGTGVLF. The CDR3 DNA follows: TGTGCCAGCAGCCGACAGGGAACGGGCGTTCTGTTC. The V call is TRBV7-9, the J call TRBJ1-2; 7 bases are a match to TRBD1. The CDR3 loop spans 12 amino acids. Germline assignment: CDR1 SEHNR and CDR2 FQNEAQ (reference sequence).

The chain recombines TRBV6-4 with TRBJ1-2, with 9 nucleotides matching TRBD1. J was trimmed by 6 bases and V by 6 bases; bases with no gene match: 8. The germline gives CDR1 MRHNA, CDR2 SNTAGT. This CDR3 is built from 14 residues. The CDR3: CASRATGGIDGYTF. CDR3 nucleotide sequence: TGTGCCAGCAGGGCGACAGGGGGAATAGATGGCTACACCTTC.

The J gene is TRBJ2-2, the V gene TRBV29-1, with 10 bases aligning to TRBD1. After removal of 4 bases from V and 2 bases from J, the junction contained 4 bases not matched to a gene. From germline, CDR1 is SQVTM and CDR2 ANQGSEA. There are 15 residues in the CDR3. For the CDR3, the DNA is TGCAGCGTTGCCGGGGACAGGGGTAACACCGGGGAGCTGTTTTTT. It yields the protein CSVAGDRGNTGELFF.

This chain connects TRBV9 to TRBJ1-2; D may be TRBD1 (5 bases). Germline values: CDR1 SGDLS, CDR2 YYNGEE. V was shortened by 4 bases and J by 3 bases, with 13 bases between the two germline ends. This CDR3 has 14 residues. The CDR3 nucleotides read TGTGCCAGCAGCCCCGGGGGAGGGGACTATGGCTACACCTTC. The encoded protein is CASSPGGGDYGYTF.

The CDR3 protein is CASSPLAAGGEQFF. For the CDR3, the DNA is TGTGCCAGCAGCCCCCTGGCGGCTGGTGGTGAGCAGTTCTTC. The chain joins TRBV27 to TRBJ2-1; no clear D gene. The germline V and J ends were trimmed by 6 bases and 9 bases, with 18 bases remaining between them. The CDR3 runs to 14 residues. The germline CDR1 and CDR2 sequences are MNHEY and SMNVEV (reference sequence).

This clonotype was counted between two and nine times. The chain is built from TRBV12-3 or TRBV12-4 and TRBJ2-3; no clear D gene. Trimming removed 2 bases from V and 6 bases from J, with 3 bases in between. CDR3 length: 11 residues. The CDR3 bases are TGTGCCAGCAGTTTATTGGATACGCAGTATTTT. Protein product: CASSLLDTQYF.

The chain couples TRBV6-5 to TRBJ2-7, with D possibly being TRBD2 (6 bases). The CDR3 has 14 residues. V gave up 0 bases and J gave up 5 bases, with 11 bases separating them. The germline gives CDR1 MNHEY, CDR2 SVGAGI. CDR3 region: CASSYSRPGDEQYF. The DNA of the CDR3 is TGTGCCAGCAGTTACTCCCGGCCGGGGGACGAGCAGTACTTC.

The chain links TRBV20-1 to TRBJ2-1; the D call may be TRBD1 or TRBD2 (6 bases each). Germline loops: CDR1 DFQATT, CDR2 SNEGSKA (reference sequence). Trimming pared 5 bases from V and 12 bases from J, leaving 17 bases between. This CDR3 region has 12 residues. In DNA form, the CDR3 reads TGCAGTGCTGTCACAGGGCGGGGCGGGCAGTTCTTC. It encodes CSAVTGRGGQFF.

This clonotype appeared once. This sequence joins TRBV20-1 and TRBJ2-2; perhaps D is TRBD1 or TRBD2 (6 bases each). V lost 2 bases, J lost 5 bases, and 12 bases lay in between. CDR1 DFQATT and CDR2 SNEGSKA come from the germline V gene (reference sequence). The CDR3 spans 14 residues. The CDR3 nucleotides read TGCAGTGCTAGACTGGGGGGCCTAACCGGGGAGCTGTTTTTT. Translating gives CSARLGGLTGELFF.

J is TRBJ2-6 and V is TRBV28; D uncertain. V was trimmed by 8 bases and J by 1 base, leaving 9 bases between them. The CDR3 spans 14 residues. Germline assignment: CDR1 MDHEN and CDR2 SYDVKM. The CDR3 DNA is TGTGCCAGCGGGCTCCTTTCTGGGGCCAACGTCCTGACTTTC. Translating it yields CASGLLSGANVLTF.

V is TRBV11-2 and J is TRBJ1-6, with D possibly matching TRBD1 (5 bases). Looked up from germline, CDR1 is SGHAT and CDR2 is FQNNGV. The CDR3 has 14 amino acids. V lost 5 bases to trimming and J lost 7 bases, with 12 bases between them. CDR3 coding DNA: TGTGCCAGCAGCCCAGGGACGGCGAATTCACCCCTCCACTTT. This gives the protein CASSPGTANSPLHF. The entire variable domain, with the rest obtained from reference TRBV11-2 and TRBJ1-6, is as follows: EAGVAQSPRYKIIEKRQSVAFWCNPISGHATLYWYQQILGQGPKLLIQFQNNGVVDDSQLPKDRFSAERLKGVDSTLKIQPAKLEDSAVYLCASSPGTANSPLHFGNGTRLTVT.

The chain recombines TRBV18 with TRBJ1-4; D call uncertain. V was trimmed by 2 bases and J by 8 bases, leaving 15 bases between them. Germline V gene data show CDR1 as KGHSH and CDR2 as LQKENI. This CDR3 has 15 residues. In DNA form, the CDR3 reads TGTGCCAGCTCACCATGGGATAGGTCTCCCGAAAAACTGTTTTTT. It codes for CASSPWDRSPEKLFF.

The chain carries TRBV24-1 and TRBJ2-5; D not certain. The V gene's germline CDR1 is KGHDR and CDR2 SFDVKD. Trimming left V 0 bases short and J 2 bases short, with 6 bases between. The CDR3 has 14 amino acids. In DNA, the CDR3 is TGTGCCACCAGTGATTTGCCCCCTCAAGAGACCCAGTACTTC. Translating gives CATSDLPPQETQYF.

The chain uses TRBV19 and TRBJ1-5, with D unclear. Germline CDR1 LNHDA, CDR2 SQIVND (reference sequence). V lost 3 bases, J lost 3 bases, and 9 bases lay in between. This CDR3 spans 14 amino acids. In nucleotides, the CDR3 is TGTGCCAGTAGTATCCTGGGGTTCAATCAGCCCCAGCATTTT. Amino acids: CASSILGFNQPQHF.

The chain employs TRBV20-1 and TRBJ1-2; 8 bases agree with TRBD1. Germline V gene sequence: CDR1 DFQATT, CDR2 SNEGSKA (reference sequence). CDR3 length equals 13 residues. V shed 5 bases, J shed 9 bases, and the junction held 11 bases outside the gene matches. This chain's CDR3 is CSASSQGASSYTF. The CDR3, as DNA: TGCAGTGCTTCAAGCCAGGGGGCGTCAAGCTACACCTTC.

The J gene is TRBJ2-3, the V gene TRBV20-1; D possibly uses TRBD1 or TRBD2 (5 bases each). Germline values: CDR1 DFQATT, CDR2 SNEGSKA (reference sequence). The CDR3 has 12 amino acids. The V end was cut by 6 bases, the J end by 2 bases, with 9 bases between. CDR3 DNA sequence: TGCAGTGCAGAGGGGTCCACAGATACGCAGTATTTT. The encoded protein is CSAEGSTDTQYF.

This sequence joins TRBV6-1 and TRBJ2-5, with 10 bases matching TRBD2. The CDR3 is 15 amino acids. The germline V gene has CDR1 MNHNS and CDR2 SASEGT. The V segment lost 6 bases and the J segment 4 bases; nucleotides outside the gene matches: 8. CDR3 sequence (DNA): TGTGCCAGCAGCCCCCAGCGGGAGGGGGGAGAGACCCAGTACTTC. It encodes CASSPQREGGETQYF.